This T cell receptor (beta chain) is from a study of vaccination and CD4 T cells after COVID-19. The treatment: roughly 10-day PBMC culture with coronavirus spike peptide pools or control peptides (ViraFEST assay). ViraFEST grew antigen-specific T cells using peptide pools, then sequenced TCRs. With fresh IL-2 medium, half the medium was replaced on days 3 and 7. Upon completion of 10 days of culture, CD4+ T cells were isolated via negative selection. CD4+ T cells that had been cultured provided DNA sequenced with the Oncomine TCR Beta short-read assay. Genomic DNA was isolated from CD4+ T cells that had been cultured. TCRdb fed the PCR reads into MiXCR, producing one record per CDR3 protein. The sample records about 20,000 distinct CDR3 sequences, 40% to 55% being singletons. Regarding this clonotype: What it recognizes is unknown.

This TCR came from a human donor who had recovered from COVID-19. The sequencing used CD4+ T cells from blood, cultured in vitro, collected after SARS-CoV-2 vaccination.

The CDR3 sequence is CSASRGRGNTIYF. The CDR3 region has the DNA TGCAGTGCTAGCAGGGGGCGTGGAAACACCATATATTTT. V gene TRBV20-1 combines with J gene TRBJ1-3, with TRBD1 matching over 8 bases. The CDR3 runs 13 residues. V trimming: 3 bases; J trimming: 3 bases; junction bases outside the gene matches: 1. Germline lookup yields CDR1 DFQATT and CDR2 SNEGSKA (reference sequence).